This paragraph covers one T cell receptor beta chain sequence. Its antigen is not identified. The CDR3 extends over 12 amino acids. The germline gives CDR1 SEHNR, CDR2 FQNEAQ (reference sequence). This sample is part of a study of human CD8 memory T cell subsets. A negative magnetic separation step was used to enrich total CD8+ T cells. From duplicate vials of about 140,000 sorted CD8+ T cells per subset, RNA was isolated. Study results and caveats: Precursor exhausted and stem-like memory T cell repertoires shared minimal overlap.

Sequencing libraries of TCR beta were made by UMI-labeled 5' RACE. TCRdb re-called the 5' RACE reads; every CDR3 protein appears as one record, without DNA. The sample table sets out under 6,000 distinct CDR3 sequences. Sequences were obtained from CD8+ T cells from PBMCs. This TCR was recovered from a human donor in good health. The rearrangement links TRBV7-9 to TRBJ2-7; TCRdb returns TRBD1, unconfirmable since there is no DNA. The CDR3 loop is CASSPKDSLQYF.